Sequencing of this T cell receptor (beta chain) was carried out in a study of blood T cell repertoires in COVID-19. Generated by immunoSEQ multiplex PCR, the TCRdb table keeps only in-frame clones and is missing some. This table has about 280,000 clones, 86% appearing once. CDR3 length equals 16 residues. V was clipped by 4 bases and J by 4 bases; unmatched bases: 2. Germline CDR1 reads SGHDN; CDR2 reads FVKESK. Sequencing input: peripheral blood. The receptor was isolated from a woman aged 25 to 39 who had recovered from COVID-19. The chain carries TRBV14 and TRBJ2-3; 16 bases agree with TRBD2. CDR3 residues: CASSLGLAGGSDTQYF. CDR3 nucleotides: TGTGCCAGCAGCCTGGGACTAGCGGGAGGGTCAGATACGCAGTATTTT.